What follows is one T cell receptor beta chain and its context. Its target is not known. The data are from a study of a mutant IDH1 vaccine in newly diagnosed glioma. Whole-study context: Treated individuals were roughly 62% male and about 40% female, averaging about 42 years of age. Study-wide findings and caveats: With respect to changes in top peripheral T cell clonotypes, pseudoprogression seemed unrelated.

Germline lookup yields CDR1 ENHRY and CDR2 SYGVKD. This CDR3 has 14 residues. Trimming cost V 6 bases and J 6 bases, with 12 bases left between them. Measured with immunoSEQ multiplex PCR; TCRdb has only the in-frame clones, and not every one. The sample includes tens of thousands of clones, 82% of them seen just once. Noted time point: week 47, end of study. Doses of 300 ug of mutant IDH1 20-mer peptide were given with topical imiquimod. All eight of the vaccinations patients received fell in weeks 1, 3, 5, 7, 11, 15, 19 and 23. Donors had new IDH1-mutant astrocytomas of WHO grade 3 or 4 (ATRX-lost). This sequence joins TRBV10-3 and TRBJ1-6, with D perhaps matching TRBD1 (6 bases). The clonotype was recovered from a man aged 40-55 years with glioma. Some clones in this sample may be carry-over from other donors' samples. Source: PBMCs, taken from a glioma patient whose treatment included an IDH1 peptide vaccine. CDR3 residues: CAIRQGEGNSPLHF. In DNA form, the CDR3 reads TGTGCCATCAGACAGGGAGAAGGTAATTCACCCCTCCACTTT.